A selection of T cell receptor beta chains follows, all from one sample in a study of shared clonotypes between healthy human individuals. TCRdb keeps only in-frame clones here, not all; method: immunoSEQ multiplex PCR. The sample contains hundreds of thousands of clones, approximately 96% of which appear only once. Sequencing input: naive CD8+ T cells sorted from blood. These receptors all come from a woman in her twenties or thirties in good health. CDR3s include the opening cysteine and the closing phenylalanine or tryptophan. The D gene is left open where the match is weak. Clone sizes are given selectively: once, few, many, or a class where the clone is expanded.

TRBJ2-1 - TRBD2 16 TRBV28 TGTGCCAGCAGTGAGACTAGCGGGAGTCTGGACAATGAGCAGTTCTTC CASSETSGSLDNEQFF
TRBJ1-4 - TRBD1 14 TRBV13 TGTGCCAGCAGACTACAGGGGACTAATGAAAAACTGTTTTTT CASRLQGTNEKLFF
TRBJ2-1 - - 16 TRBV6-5 TGTGCCAGCAGTTACGCAGCGGCCCACGAGGACAATGAGCAGTTCTTC CASSYAAAHEDNEQFF
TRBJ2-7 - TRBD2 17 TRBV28 TGTGCCAGCAGTTTACAAAGGGGACTAGCGGGACTCTACGAGCAGTACTTC CASSLQRGLAGLYEQYF
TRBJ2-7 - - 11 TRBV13 TGTGCCAGCAGCTTAAGGGGCGAGCAGTACTTC CASSLRGEQYF
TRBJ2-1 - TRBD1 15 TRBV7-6 TGTGCCAGCAGCTCGACAGGGGGCGCCTACAATGAGCAGTTCTTC CASSSTGGAYNEQFF
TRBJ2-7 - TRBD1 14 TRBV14 TGTGCCAGCAGCCAAGATCGGGCAGGGGGCGGTCAGTACTTC CASSQDRAGGGQYF
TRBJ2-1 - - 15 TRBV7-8 TGTGCCAGCTTGAGGGTCACTAGCTCCTACAATGAGCAGTTCTTC CASLRVTSSYNEQFF
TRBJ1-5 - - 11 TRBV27 TGTGCCAGCGGGTTGAATCAGCCCCAGCATTTT CASGLNQPQHF
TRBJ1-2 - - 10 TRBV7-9 TGTGCCAGCAGCTTAGCCGGCTACACCTTC CASSLAGYTF
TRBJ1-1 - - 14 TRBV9 TGTGCCAGCAGCGTAGGACATGGGAAAACTGAAGCTTTCTTT CASSVGHGKTEAFF
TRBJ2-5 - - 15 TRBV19 TGTGCCAGTAGTATTTCAGGGACATGGGGCGAGACCCAGTACTTC CASSISGTWGETQYF
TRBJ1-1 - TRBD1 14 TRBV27 TGTGCCAGCAGATCACAGGGGCTTGGCCCTGAAGCTTTCTTT CASRSQGLGPEAFF
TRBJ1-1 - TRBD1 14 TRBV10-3 TGTGCCATCAGTGACGGACAGGGGCAAACTGAAGCTTTCTTT CAISDGQGQTEAFF
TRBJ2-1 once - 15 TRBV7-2 TGTGCCAGCAGCTCAGAAGAGAGCTCCTACAATGAGCAGTTCTTC CASSSEESSYNEQFF
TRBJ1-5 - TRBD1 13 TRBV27 TGTGCCAGCAGTACAGGGGCGACTCAGCCCCAGCATTTT CASSTGATQPQHF
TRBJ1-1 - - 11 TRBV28 TGTGCCAGCAGTCCTAATACTGAAGCTTTCTTT CASSPNTEAFF
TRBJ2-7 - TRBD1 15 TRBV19 TGTGCCAGTAGCCCCGGGACAGGGGTTATTTACGAGCAGTACTTC CASSPGTGVIYEQYF
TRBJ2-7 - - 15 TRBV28 TGTGCCAGCAGTTTCGCGGGACTCGGGCCCTACGAGCAGTACTTC CASSFAGLGPYEQYF
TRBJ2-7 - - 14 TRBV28 TGTGCCAGCAGTTGGGGGGAACTATCCTACGAGCAGTACTTC CASSWGELSYEQYF
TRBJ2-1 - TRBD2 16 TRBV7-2 TGTGCCAGCAGCTTACAATGGGAGGGGACCTACAATGAGCAGTTCTTC CASSLQWEGTYNEQFF
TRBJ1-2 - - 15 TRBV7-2 TGTGCCAGCAGCTTAGACGTGACCCTTGAACGTGGCTACACCTTC CASSLDVTLERGYTF
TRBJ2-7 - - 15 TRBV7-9 TGTGCCAGCAGCTTAGCCAGGGACGGGACCTACGAGCAGTACTTC CASSLARDGTYEQYF
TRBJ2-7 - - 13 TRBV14 TGTGCCAGCAGCTTCTCCGTACGCTACGAGCAGTACTTC CASSFSVRYEQYF
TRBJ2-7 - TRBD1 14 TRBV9 TGTGCCAGCAGCGACCGGGACAGGGGCTACGAGCAGTACTTC CASSDRDRGYEQYF
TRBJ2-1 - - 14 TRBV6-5 TGTGCCAGCGGGACGGGAGAAGGCTACAATGAGCAGTTCTTC CASGTGEGYNEQFF
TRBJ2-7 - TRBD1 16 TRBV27 TGTGCCAGCAGTTCCCCCGGGACAGGGGGGACCTACGAGCAGTACTTC CASSSPGTGGTYEQYF
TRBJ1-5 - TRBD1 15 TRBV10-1 TGCGCCAGTCTAAAGATGGGACAGGGTAATCAGCCCCAGCATTTT CASLKMGQGNQPQHF
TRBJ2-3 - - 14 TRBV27 TGTGCCAGCAGTTTACGGATGAACACAGATACGCAGTATTTT CASSLRMNTDTQYF
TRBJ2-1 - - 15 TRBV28 TGTGCCAGCAGTTTTGGGTGGGAGCGCTACAATGAGCAGTTCTTC CASSFGWERYNEQFF
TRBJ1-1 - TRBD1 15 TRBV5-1 TGCGCCAGCCAAGGGGGCGGGAGGATGAACACTGAAGCTTTCTTT CASQGGGRMNTEAFF
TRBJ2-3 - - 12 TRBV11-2 TGTGCCAGCGAAAAGGCTGGAGTTGCGCAGTATTTT CASEKAGVAQYF
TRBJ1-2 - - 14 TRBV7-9 TGTGCCAGCAGCGAACCCGCGAACCGGTGGGACCACCCCTTC CASSEPANRWDHPF
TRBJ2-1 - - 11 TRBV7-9 TGTGCCAGCAGAGGTCCTGGTGAGCAGTTCTTC CASRGPGEQFF
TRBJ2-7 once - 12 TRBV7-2 TGTGCCAGCAGCTTAGGGGCTTACGAGCAGTACTTC CASSLGAYEQYF
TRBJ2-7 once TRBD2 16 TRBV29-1 TGCAGCGTTCTGGGGACTAGCGGCTCTCTGGACCACGAGCAGTACTTC CSVLGTSGSLDHEQYF
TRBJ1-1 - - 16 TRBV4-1 TGCGCCAGCAGCCAAGATGCCTGGACGAGGAACACTGAAGCTTTCTTT CASSQDAWTRNTEAFF
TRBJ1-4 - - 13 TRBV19 TGTGCCAGAAAGGTAAGGGCGGATGAAAAACTGTTTTTT CARKVRADEKLFF
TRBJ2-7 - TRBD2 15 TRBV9 TGTGCCAGCAGCGTAGGACTAGCGGCTTCCTACGAGCAGTACTTC CASSVGLAASYEQYF
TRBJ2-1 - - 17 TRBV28 TGTGCCAGCAGTTTATCCCCGTGGCACCTCTCCTACAATGAGCAGTTCTTC CASSLSPWHLSYNEQFF
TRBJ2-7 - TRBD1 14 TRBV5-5 TGTGCCAGCAGCCCCGGACAGGGGGCCTACGAGCAGTACTTC CASSPGQGAYEQYF
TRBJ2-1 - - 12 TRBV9 TGTGCCAGCAGCGTAGCCGAGGGTGAGCAGTTCTTC CASSVAEGEQFF
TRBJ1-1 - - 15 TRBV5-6 TGTGCCAGCAGCTTGGGAGGGGGAATGATGGCTGAAGCTTTCTTT CASSLGGGMMAEAFF
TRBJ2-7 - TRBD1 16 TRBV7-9 TGTGCCAGCAGCGGCGGGAACAGGGGGCTCTCCTACGAGCAGTACTTC CASSGGNRGLSYEQYF
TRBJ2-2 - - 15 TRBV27 TGTGCCAGCAGTTTTAACAAGGAAACGGGCGGGGAGCTGTTTTTT CASSFNKETGGELFF
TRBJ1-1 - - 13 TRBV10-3 TGTGCCATCAGTGAGTCGAAAGCTAGTGAAGCTTTCTTT CAISESKASEAFF
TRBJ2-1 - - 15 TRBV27 TGTGCCAGCAGTTTCGGAGACTTCGCCTACAATGAGCAGTTCTTC CASSFGDFAYNEQFF
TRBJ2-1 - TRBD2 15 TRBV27 TGTGCCAGCAGTCTACTAGCGCACTCCTACAATGAGCAGTTCTTC CASSLLAHSYNEQFF
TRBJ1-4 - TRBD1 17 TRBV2 TGTGCCAGCAGTGAATCCGGCAGGGGGCCGGTGGAAGAAAAACTGTTTTTT CASSESGRGPVEEKLFF